This TCR beta chain appears in the sequencing data of a study of T cells after posttransplantation cyclophosphamide. With respect to this clone: As yet, its antigen is unknown.

Profiled with immunoSEQ multiplex PCR; TCRdb holds only in-frame clones, not every one. The profile shows 30,000 or so clones, 86% of them singletons. General study findings and limits: Later blood repertoires were often dominated by clones from the donor CD8+ memory compartment. Recipient CMV seropositivity and CMV reactivation strongly tracked TRB clonality.

This CDR3 has 18 residues. Germline V gives CDR1 LGHNA, CDR2 YNFKEQ. Losses at the gene ends were 1 base for V and 0 bases for J; bases not matched to a gene: 9. The clonotype was recovered from a man aged 50-60 years. Sequencing was performed on PBMCs. This chain links TRBV4-2 with TRBJ1-5; 7 nucleotides agree with TRBD1. The CDR3 loop reads CASSQVGQGGNSNQPQHF. The CDR3 nucleotides are TGTGCCAGCAGCCAAGTAGGGCAGGGGGGTAATAGCAATCAGCCCCAGCATTTT.